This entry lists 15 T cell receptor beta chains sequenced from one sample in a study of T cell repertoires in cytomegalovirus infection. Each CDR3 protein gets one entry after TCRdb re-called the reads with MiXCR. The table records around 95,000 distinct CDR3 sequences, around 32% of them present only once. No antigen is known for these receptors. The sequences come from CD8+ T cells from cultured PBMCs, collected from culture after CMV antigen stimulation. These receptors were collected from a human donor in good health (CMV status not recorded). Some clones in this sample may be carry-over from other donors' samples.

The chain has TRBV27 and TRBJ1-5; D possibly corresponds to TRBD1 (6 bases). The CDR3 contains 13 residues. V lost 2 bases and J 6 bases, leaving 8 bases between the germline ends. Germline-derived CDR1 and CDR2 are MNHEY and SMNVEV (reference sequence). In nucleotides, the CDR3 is TGTGCCAGCAGTTTAAGGGGGGGTCAGCCCCAGCATTTT. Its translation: CASSLRGGQPQHF.

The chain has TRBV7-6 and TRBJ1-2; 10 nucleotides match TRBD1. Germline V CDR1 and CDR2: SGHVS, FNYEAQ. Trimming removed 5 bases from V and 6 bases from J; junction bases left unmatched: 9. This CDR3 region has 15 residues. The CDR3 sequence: CASSPSGTGVHGYTF. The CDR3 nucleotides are TGTGCCAGCAGCCCCTCCGGGACAGGGGTCCATGGCTACACCTTC.

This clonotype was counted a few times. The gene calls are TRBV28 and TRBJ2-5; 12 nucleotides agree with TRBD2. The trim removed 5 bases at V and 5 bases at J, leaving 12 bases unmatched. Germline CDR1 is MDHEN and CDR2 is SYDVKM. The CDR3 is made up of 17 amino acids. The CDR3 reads CASSPPLRLAGVETQYF. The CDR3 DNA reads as TGTGCCAGCAGTCCTCCGCTCCGACTAGCGGGGGTGGAGACCCAGTACTTC.

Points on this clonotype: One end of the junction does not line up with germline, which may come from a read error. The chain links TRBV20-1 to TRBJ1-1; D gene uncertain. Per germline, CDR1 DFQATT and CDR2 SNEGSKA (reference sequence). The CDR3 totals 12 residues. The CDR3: CSARELKGKASF. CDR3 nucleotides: TGCAGTGCTAGAGAGTTGAAAGGGAAGGCTTCCTTT.

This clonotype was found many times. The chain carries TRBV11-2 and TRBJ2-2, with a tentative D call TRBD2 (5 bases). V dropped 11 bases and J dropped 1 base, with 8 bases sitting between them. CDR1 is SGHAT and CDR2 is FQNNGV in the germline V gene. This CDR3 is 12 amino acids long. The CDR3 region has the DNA TGTGCCTTTGGAGGGAACACCGGGGAGCTGTTTTTT. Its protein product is CAFGGNTGELFF. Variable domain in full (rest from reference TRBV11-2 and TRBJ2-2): EAGVAQSPRYKIIEKRQSVAFWCNPISGHATLYWYQQILGQGPKLLIQFQNNGVVDDSQLPKDRFSAERLKGVDSTLKIQPAKLEDSAVYLCAFGGNTGELFFGEGSRLTVL.

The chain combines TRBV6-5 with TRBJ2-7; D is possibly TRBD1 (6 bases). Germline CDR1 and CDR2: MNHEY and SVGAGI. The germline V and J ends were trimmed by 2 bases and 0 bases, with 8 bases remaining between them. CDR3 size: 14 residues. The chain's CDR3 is CASSYVDSSYEQYF. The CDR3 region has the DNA TGTGCCAGCAGTTACGTGGACAGCTCCTACGAGCAGTACTTC.

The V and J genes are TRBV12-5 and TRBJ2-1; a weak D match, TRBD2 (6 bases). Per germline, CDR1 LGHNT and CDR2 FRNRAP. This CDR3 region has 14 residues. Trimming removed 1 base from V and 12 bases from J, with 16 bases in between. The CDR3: CASGLGRPSDPQFF. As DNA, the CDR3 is TGTGCTAGTGGTTTGGGACGACCTAGCGATCCGCAGTTCTTC.

The CDR3 is CASSLRQGGYETQYF. CDR3 DNA sequence: TGTGCCAGCAGTTTAAGGCAGGGGGGTTACGAGACCCAGTACTTC. The V call is TRBV27, the J call TRBJ2-5; tentative D call: TRBD1 (7 bases). Germline CDR1 and CDR2: MNHEY and SMNVEV (reference sequence). Trimming took off 2 bases at V and 5 bases at J, with 15 bases between the two ends. The CDR3 loop spans 15 amino acids.

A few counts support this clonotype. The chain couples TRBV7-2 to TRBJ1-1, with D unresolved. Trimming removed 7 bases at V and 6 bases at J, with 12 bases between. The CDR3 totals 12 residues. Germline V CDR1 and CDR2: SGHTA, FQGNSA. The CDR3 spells CASKDDHSEAFF. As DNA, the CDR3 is TGTGCCAGCAAGGACGACCATTCTGAAGCTTTCTTT. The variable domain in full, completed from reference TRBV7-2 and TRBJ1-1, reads GAGVSQSPSNKVTEKGKDVELRCDPISGHTALYWYRQSLGQGLEFLIYFQGNSAPDKSGLPSDRFSAERTGGSVSTLTIQRTQQEDSAVYLCASKDDHSEAFFGQGTRLTVV.

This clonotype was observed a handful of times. CDR3: CASSLFWGTSNQPQHF. CDR3 bases: TGTGCCAGCAGTTTATTTTGGGGAACTAGCAATCAGCCCCAGCATTTT. The chain joins TRBV28 to TRBJ1-5; D is unclear. Trimming removed 1 base at V and 0 bases at J, with 10 bases between. Germline V CDR1 and CDR2: MDHEN, SYDVKM. This CDR3 has 16 residues.

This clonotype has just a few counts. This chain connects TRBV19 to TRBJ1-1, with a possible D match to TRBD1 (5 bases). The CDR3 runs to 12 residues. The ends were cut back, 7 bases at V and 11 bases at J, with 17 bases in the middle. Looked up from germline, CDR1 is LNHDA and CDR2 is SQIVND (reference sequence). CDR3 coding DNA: TGTGCCAGTACCCTTGGGGGGGTCGGGGCTTTCTTT. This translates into CASTLGGVGAFF. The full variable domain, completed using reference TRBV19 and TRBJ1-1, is DGGITQSPKYLFRKEGQNVTLSCEQNLNHDAMYWYRQDPGQGLRLIYYSQIVNDFQKGDIAEGYSVSREKKESFPLTVTSAQKNPTAFYLCASTLGGVGAFFGQGTRLTVV.

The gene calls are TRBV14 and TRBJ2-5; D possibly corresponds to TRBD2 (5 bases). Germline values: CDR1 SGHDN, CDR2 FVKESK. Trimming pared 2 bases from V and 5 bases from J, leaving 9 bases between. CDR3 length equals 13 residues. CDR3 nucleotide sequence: TGTGCCAGCAGCCAACTCCTAGCCGAGACCCAGTACTTC. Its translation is CASSQLLAETQYF.

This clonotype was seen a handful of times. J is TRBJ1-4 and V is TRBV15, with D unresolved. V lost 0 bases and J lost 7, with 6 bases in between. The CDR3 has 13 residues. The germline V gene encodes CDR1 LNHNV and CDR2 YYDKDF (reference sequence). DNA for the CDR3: TGTGCCACCAGCAGAGAAAAGCCTGAAAAACTGTTTTTT. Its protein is CATSREKPEKLFF. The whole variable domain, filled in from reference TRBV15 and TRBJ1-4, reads DAMVIQNPRYQVTQFGKPVTLSCSQTLNHNVMYWYQQKSSQAPKLLFHYYDKDFNNEADTPDNFQSRRPNTSFCFLDIRSPGLGDTAMYLCATSREKPEKLFFGSGTQLSVL.

The CDR3 nucleotides are TGTGCCAGCAGTGACAACAGATACTACGAGCAGTACTTC. Amino acid sequence: CASSDNRYYEQYF. The chain has TRBV2 and TRBJ2-7; D remains ambiguous. Per the germline V gene, CDR1 is SNHLY and CDR2 is FYNNEI. The CDR3 has 13 residues. The V and J ends lost 3 bases and 3 bases respectively, with 9 bases between them.

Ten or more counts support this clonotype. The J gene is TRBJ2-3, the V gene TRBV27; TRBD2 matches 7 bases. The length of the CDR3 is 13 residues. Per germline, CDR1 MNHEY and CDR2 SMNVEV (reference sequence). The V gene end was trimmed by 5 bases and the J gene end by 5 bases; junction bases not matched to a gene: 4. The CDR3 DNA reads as TGTGCCAGCAGTCCCCTAGCGGTAGATACGCAGTATTTT. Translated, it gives CASSPLAVDTQYF.